These 8 T cell receptor beta chains share one sample of origin, sequenced in a study of blood T cell repertoires in COVID-19. Produced via immunoSEQ multiplex PCR; TCRdb's table is partial and in-frame only. Of some 170,000 clones detected, around 83% appear once; the ten largest clones hold about 0.95%. The sequenced sample consisted of peripheral blood. The source of these receptors is a man aged 40-49 years with acute or convalescent COVID-19.

In its sample, this clone was seen once. The gene calls are TRBV18 and TRBJ2-1; 11 bases agree with TRBD2. The germline gives CDR1 KGHSH, CDR2 LQKENI. The length of the CDR3 is 15 residues. V lost 6 bases and J lost 5; bases outside the gene matches: 6. CDR3 bases: TGTGCCAGCTCTCGTAGCGGGGGGGCGAACAATGAGCAGTTCTTC. This translates into CASSRSGGANNEQFF.

Only one count was recorded for this clone. The V gene is TRBV6-2 or TRBV6-3, the J gene TRBJ1-5; D gene ambiguous. Looked up from germline, CDR1 is MNHEY and CDR2 is SVGEGT. This CDR3 contains 14 residues. Between the trimmed V and J ends, which lost 2 bases and 3 bases, there was a span of 8 bases. The CDR3: CASSYGRVNQPQHF. CDR3 in DNA: TGTGCCAGCAGTTACGGGCGAGTCAATCAGCCCCAGCATTTT.

The rearrangement links TRBV5-1 to TRBJ1-1; D not certain. The CDR3 runs 14 residues. Per the germline V gene, CDR1 is SGHRS and CDR2 is YFSETQ. Trimming shortened V by 4 bases and J by 5 bases, and 15 bases separated the two germline ends. CDR3 amino acids: CASSQLGGGTEAFF. DNA for the CDR3: TGCGCCAGCAGCCAGCTGGGTGGAGGGACTGAAGCTTTCTTT. The whole variable domain, remainder taken from reference TRBV5-1 and TRBJ1-1, is KAGVTQTPRYLIKTRGQQVTLSCSPISGHRSVSWYQQTPGQGLQFLFEYFSETQRNKGNFPGRFSGRQFSNSRSEMNVSTLELGDSALYLCASSQLGGGTEAFFGQGTRLTVV.

J is TRBJ1-2 and V is TRBV9, with 7 bases identical to TRBD1. This CDR3 is 15 amino acids long. The V gene's germline CDR1 is SGDLS and CDR2 YYNGEE. With V trimmed by 0 bases and J by 5 bases, 7 bases remained unmatched. The CDR3 is CASSVDWDSLYGYTF. DNA of the CDR3: TGTGCCAGCAGCGTAGATTGGGACAGCCTTTATGGCTACACCTTC. Drawing the rest from reference TRBV9 and TRBJ1-2, the complete variable domain is DSGVTQTPKHLITATGQRVTLRCSPRSGDLSVYWYQQSLDQGLQFLIQYYNGEERAKGNILERFSAQQFPDLHSELNLSSLELGDSALYFCASSVDWDSLYGYTFGSGTRLTVV.

This clone turned up a few times. The same CDR3 can be traced to other DNA sequences in this sample. The gene calls are TRBV7-9 and TRBJ1-1; D ambiguous. CDR3 length: 13 amino acids. Per the germline V gene, CDR1 is SEHNR and CDR2 is FQNEAQ (reference sequence). V lost 2 bases to trimming and J lost 1 base, with 5 bases between them. The CDR3 DNA reads TGTGCCAGCAGCTTATCCAGGAACACTGAAGCTTTCTTT. The encoded protein is CASSLSRNTEAFF. Drawing the rest from reference TRBV7-9 and TRBJ1-1, the complete variable domain is DTGVSQNPRHKITKRGQNVTFRCDPISEHNRLYWYRQTLGQGPEFLTYFQNEAQLEKSRLLSDRFSAERPKGSFSTLEIQRTEQGDSAMYLCASSLSRNTEAFFGQGTRLTVV.

The chain joins TRBV7-9 to TRBJ1-2, with D unclear. Trimming took off 6 bases at V and 0 bases at J, with 11 bases between the two ends. Germline V gene data show CDR1 as SEHNR and CDR2 as FQNEAQ (reference sequence). This CDR3 has 14 residues. CDR3 sequence (DNA): TGTGCCAGCAGTTTTGGCCTTACTAACTATGGCTACACCTTC. Translated: CASSFGLTNYGYTF.

The genes are TRBV21-1 and TRBJ2-2; the table's D call of TRBD2 was not tested on the DNA. TRBV21-1 represents a pseudogene. The CDR3 totals 16 residues. CDR3 sequence: CASSKGVGDNTGELFF. The CDR3 region has the DNA TGTGCCAGCAGCAAAGGGGTCGGGGATAACACCGGGGAGCTGTTTTTT.

V gene TRBV5-5 combines with J gene TRBJ1-6; a possible D gene is TRBD1 (6 bases). Trimming removed 0 bases at V and 3 bases at J, with 10 bases between. The CDR3 loop spans 16 amino acids. Germline CDR1 and CDR2: SGHKS and YYEKEE (reference sequence). The CDR3 reads CASSLGQALYNSPLHF. CDR3 nucleotides: TGTGCCAGCAGCTTGGGACAGGCACTCTATAATTCACCCCTCCACTTT.